This is a list of T cell receptor beta chains from one sample in a study of T cells in Graves' hyperthyroidism and ophthalmopathy. Each CDR3 protein is one row after TCRdb ran MiXCR on the multiplex PCR reads. The sample gives over 200,000 distinct CDR3 sequences, roughly 15% of which show up once; about an eighth is in the top ten. The sequencing sample was made of blood. The origin of the receptors is a woman aged 35 to 49 with Graves' hyperthyroidism that later progressed to Graves' ophthalmopathy. The CDR3 runs from the conserved cysteine through the conserved F or W. D genes are given only for firm matches. Clone size is not always given. Where it is, it says once, few, many or a class for expanded clones.

J gene: TRBJ2-2; clone size: many; D gene: .; V gene: TRBV4-2; CDR3 protein: CASSQRQTHTGELFF; CDR3 DNA: TGTGCCAGCAGCCAACGACAGACGCATACCGGGGAGCTGTTTTTT
J gene: TRBJ1-2; clone size: .; D gene: TRBD1; V gene: TRBV2; CDR3 protein: CASTRDSSPGYTF; CDR3 DNA: TGTGCCAGCACCAGGGACAGCAGCCCAGGCTACACCTTC
J gene: TRBJ1-5; clone size: many; D gene: .; V gene: TRBV2; CDR3 protein: CASSGDSNQPQHF; CDR3 DNA: TGTGCCAGCAGTGGCGACAGCAATCAGCCCCAGCATTTT
J gene: TRBJ1-1; clone size: many; D gene: .; V gene: TRBV6-1; CDR3 protein: CASSGDGQTEAFF; CDR3 DNA: TGTGCCAGCAGTGGGGACGGCCAAACTGAAGCTTTCTTT
J gene: TRBJ2-4; clone size: .; D gene: .; V gene: TRBV20-1; CDR3 protein: CSARLLPGMYF; CDR3 DNA: TGCAGTGCTAGGCTCCTCCCAGGGATGTACTTC
J gene: TRBJ2-3; clone size: once; D gene: TRBD1; V gene: TRBV6-5; CDR3 protein: CASSYSGTGWEDTQYF; CDR3 DNA: TGTGCCAGCAGTTACTCCGGGACAGGGTGGGAAGATACGCAGTATTTT
J gene: TRBJ2-3; clone size: .; D gene: .; V gene: TRBV3-1; CDR3 protein: CASSHVRQDTQYF; CDR3 DNA: TGTGCCAGCAGCCACGTTAGGCAGGATACGCAGTATTTT
J gene: TRBJ1-2; clone size: .; D gene: .; V gene: TRBV2; CDR3 protein: CASSGATGVNYGYTF; CDR3 DNA: TGTGCCAGCAGTGGAGCTACAGGAGTCAACTATGGCTACACCTTC
J gene: TRBJ1-4; clone size: .; D gene: .; V gene: TRBV4-2; CDR3 protein: CASSQGQTATNEKLFF; CDR3 DNA: TGTGCCAGCAGCCAAGGCCAGACAGCAACTAATGAAAAACTGTTTTTT
J gene: TRBJ2-5; clone size: .; D gene: .; V gene: TRBV24-1; CDR3 protein: CATSDWRGQQETQYF; CDR3 DNA: TGTGCCACCAGTGATTGGCGGGGACAGCAAGAGACCCAGTACTTC
J gene: TRBJ2-2; clone size: many; D gene: .; V gene: TRBV2; CDR3 protein: CASRFAAYTGELFF; CDR3 DNA: TGTGCCAGCCGATTCGCAGCCTACACCGGGGAGCTGTTTTTT
J gene: TRBJ1-2; clone size: many; D gene: .; V gene: TRBV6-1; CDR3 protein: CASSPDSGLAYGYTF; CDR3 DNA: TGTGCCAGCAGTCCTGACTCGGGTTTGGCCTATGGCTACACCTTC
J gene: TRBJ2-1; clone size: many; D gene: TRBD2; V gene: TRBV6-5; CDR3 protein: CASSYVGTSGSSEQFF; CDR3 DNA: TGTGCCAGCAGTTACGTCGGGACTAGCGGCAGCAGTGAGCAGTTCTTC
J gene: TRBJ2-2; clone size: many; D gene: .; V gene: TRBV30; CDR3 protein: CAWRGATGELFF; CDR3 DNA: TGTGCCTGGAGGGGGGCCACCGGGGAGCTGTTTTTT
J gene: TRBJ2-7; clone size: .; D gene: TRBD2; V gene: TRBV4-2; CDR3 protein: CASSWRETYEQYF; CDR3 DNA: TGTGCCAGCAGCTGGCGGGAGACCTACGAGCAGTACTTC
J gene: TRBJ2-7; clone size: many; D gene: TRBD2; V gene: TRBV20-1; CDR3 protein: CSVSASGRKYEQYF; CDR3 DNA: TGCAGTGTTTCGGCTAGCGGGAGGAAGTACGAGCAGTACTTC
J gene: TRBJ2-3; clone size: many; D gene: TRBD1; V gene: TRBV28; CDR3 protein: CASSPDRGSGKRGTDTQYF; CDR3 DNA: TGTGCCAGCAGTCCCGACAGGGGGTCGGGAAAGCGGGGCACAGATACGCAGTATTTT
J gene: TRBJ1-3; clone size: .; D gene: .; V gene: TRBV9; CDR3 protein: CASSPGYGNTIYF; CDR3 DNA: TGTGCCAGCAGCCCAGGGTATGGAAACACCATATATTTT
J gene: TRBJ2-7; clone size: many; D gene: .; V gene: TRBV7-9; CDR3 protein: CASAYSVTRDASSYEQYF; CDR3 DNA: TGTGCCAGCGCTTATTCGGTTACCCGGGACGCGAGCTCCTACGAGCAGTACTTC
J gene: TRBJ2-1; clone size: .; D gene: .; V gene: TRBV27; CDR3 protein: CASSLSNSRSSYNEQFF; CDR3 DNA: TGTGCCAGCAGTTTATCGAACTCGAGGAGCTCCTACAATGAGCAGTTCTTC
J gene: TRBJ2-7; clone size: few; D gene: .; V gene: TRBV7-9; CDR3 protein: CASSRTGPAWGEQYF; CDR3 DNA: TGTGCCAGCAGCCGCACGGGGCCCGCGTGGGGAGAGCAGTACTTC
J gene: TRBJ1-3; clone size: .; D gene: TRBD1; V gene: TRBV7-9; CDR3 protein: CASSAGGGRGGDGNTIYF; CDR3 DNA: TGTGCCAGCAGCGCTGGGGGGGGGAGAGGGGGCGACGGAAACACCATATATTTT
J gene: TRBJ2-7; clone size: many; D gene: .; V gene: TRBV11-2; CDR3 protein: CASSLVPGTHYEQYF; CDR3 DNA: TGTGCCAGCAGCTTAGTCCCGGGGACGCATTACGAGCAGTACTTC
J gene: TRBJ2-1; clone size: .; D gene: .; V gene: TRBV2; CDR3 protein: CASSENLYNEQFF; CDR3 DNA: TGTGCCAGCAGTGAAAATCTCTACAATGAGCAGTTCTTC
J gene: TRBJ1-1; clone size: many; D gene: .; V gene: TRBV6-5; CDR3 protein: CASSYGRGRNTEAFF; CDR3 DNA: TGTGCCAGCAGTTACGGCCGGGGGAGAAACACTGAAGCTTTCTTT
J gene: TRBJ1-4; clone size: few; D gene: TRBD1; V gene: TRBV9; CDR3 protein: CASSVEGGGEKLFF; CDR3 DNA: TGTGCCAGCAGCGTAGAAGGGGGCGGTGAAAAACTGTTTTTT
J gene: TRBJ1-1; clone size: many; D gene: .; V gene: TRBV28; CDR3 protein: CASSLREIGTEAFF; CDR3 DNA: TGTGCCAGCAGTCTACGGGAGATCGGCACTGAAGCTTTCTTT
J gene: TRBJ2-7; clone size: many; D gene: TRBD2; V gene: TRBV18; CDR3 protein: CASSPPMGGTYEQYF; CDR3 DNA: TGTGCCAGCTCACCACCGATGGGAGGGACCTACGAGCAGTACTTC
J gene: TRBJ1-4; clone size: many; D gene: .; V gene: TRBV28; CDR3 protein: CASSWGVYLKGEKLFF; CDR3 DNA: TGTGCCAGCAGTTGGGGCGTCTACCTTAAGGGTGAAAAACTGTTTTTT
J gene: TRBJ2-5; clone size: many; D gene: TRBD2; V gene: TRBV29-1; CDR3 protein: CSVIRDYGETQYF; CDR3 DNA: TGCAGCGTTATAAGGGACTATGGGGAGACCCAGTACTTC
J gene: TRBJ2-1; clone size: .; D gene: .; V gene: TRBV28; CDR3 protein: CASKTSGWRNEQFF; CDR3 DNA: TGTGCCAGCAAGACCTCCGGTTGGCGCAATGAGCAGTTCTTC
J gene: TRBJ1-1; clone size: .; D gene: .; V gene: TRBV14; CDR3 protein: CASSQDGGLGAEAFF; CDR3 DNA: TGTGCCAGCAGCCAAGATGGAGGGCTGGGGGCCGAAGCTTTCTTT
J gene: TRBJ1-1; clone size: many; D gene: .; V gene: TRBV27; CDR3 protein: CASSTSNTEAFF; CDR3 DNA: TGTGCCAGCAGTACCAGCAACACTGAAGCTTTCTTT
J gene: TRBJ2-7; clone size: many; D gene: .; V gene: TRBV19; CDR3 protein: CASSIEGRAPYEQYF; CDR3 DNA: TGTGCCAGTAGTATAGAAGGGCGGGCTCCCTACGAGCAGTACTTC
J gene: TRBJ2-1; clone size: many; D gene: .; V gene: TRBV30; CDR3 protein: CAWSVPQASSYNEQFF; CDR3 DNA: TGTGCCTGGAGTGTACCACAGGCGAGCTCCTACAATGAGCAGTTCTTC
J gene: TRBJ1-3; clone size: many; D gene: .; V gene: TRBV7-2; CDR3 protein: CASSPAGGRLSGNTIYF; CDR3 DNA: TGTGCCAGCAGCCCCGCGGGAGGACGTCTCTCTGGAAACACCATATATTTT
J gene: TRBJ2-7; clone size: many; D gene: .; V gene: TRBV24-1; CDR3 protein: CATSDWRHEQYF; CDR3 DNA: TGTGCCACCAGTGATTGGCGCCACGAGCAGTACTTC
J gene: TRBJ2-1; clone size: many; D gene: .; V gene: TRBV7-2; CDR3 protein: CASSLEGGIRISSYNEQFF; CDR3 DNA: TGTGCCAGCAGCTTAGAGGGGGGGATTAGGATTAGCTCCTACAATGAGCAGTTCTTC
J gene: TRBJ2-1; clone size: many; D gene: .; V gene: TRBV29-1; CDR3 protein: CGGMTYNEQFF; CDR3 DNA: TGCGGCGGGATGACCTACAATGAGCAGTTCTTC
J gene: TRBJ2-1; clone size: many; D gene: .; V gene: TRBV11-2; CDR3 protein: CASSSLGGSSYNEQFF; CDR3 DNA: TGTGCCAGCAGCTCCCTTGGAGGGAGCTCCTACAATGAGCAGTTCTTC
J gene: TRBJ1-2; clone size: many; D gene: .; V gene: TRBV30; CDR3 protein: CAWSPGLYGYTF; CDR3 DNA: TGTGCCTGGTCCCCCGGTCTCTATGGCTACACCTTC
J gene: TRBJ1-3; clone size: .; D gene: .; V gene: TRBV3-1; CDR3 protein: CASSQGGSGNTIYF; CDR3 DNA: TGTGCCAGCAGCCAGGGTGGATCTGGAAACACCATATATTTT
J gene: TRBJ1-6; clone size: many; D gene: .; V gene: TRBV10-3; CDR3 protein: CAITQGLFQPLHF; CDR3 DNA: TGTGCCATCACCCAGGGCCTTTTTCAACCCCTCCACTTT
J gene: TRBJ1-2; clone size: many; D gene: .; V gene: TRBV28; CDR3 protein: CASRPPFRQGGYTF; CDR3 DNA: TGTGCCAGCAGACCGCCATTTCGCCAGGGTGGCTACACCTTC
J gene: TRBJ2-1; clone size: .; D gene: TRBD2; V gene: TRBV20-1; CDR3 protein: CSAFLAGVYNEQFF; CDR3 DNA: TGCAGTGCTTTTCTAGCGGGAGTCTACAATGAGCAGTTCTTC
J gene: TRBJ2-7; clone size: .; D gene: .; V gene: TRBV4-2; CDR3 protein: CASSHVGGMAGEQYF; CDR3 DNA: TGTGCCAGCAGCCACGTTGGTGGGATGGCGGGCGAGCAGTACTTC
J gene: TRBJ2-7; clone size: many; D gene: TRBD1; V gene: TRBV12-3/TRBV12-4; CDR3 protein: CASSSRQGNEQYF; CDR3 DNA: TGTGCCAGCAGCTCACGACAGGGTAACGAGCAGTACTTC